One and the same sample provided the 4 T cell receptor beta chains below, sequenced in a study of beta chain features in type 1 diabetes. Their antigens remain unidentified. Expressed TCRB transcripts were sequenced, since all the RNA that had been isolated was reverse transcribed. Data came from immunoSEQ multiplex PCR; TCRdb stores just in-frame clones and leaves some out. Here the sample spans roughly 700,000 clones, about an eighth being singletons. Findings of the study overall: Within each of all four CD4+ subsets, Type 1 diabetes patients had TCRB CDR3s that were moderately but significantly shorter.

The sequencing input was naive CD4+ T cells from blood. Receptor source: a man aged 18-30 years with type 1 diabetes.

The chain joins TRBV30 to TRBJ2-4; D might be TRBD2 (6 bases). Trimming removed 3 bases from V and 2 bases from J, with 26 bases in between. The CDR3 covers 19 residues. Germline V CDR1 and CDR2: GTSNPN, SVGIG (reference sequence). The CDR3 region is CAWSGGWLDSLTSKNIQYF. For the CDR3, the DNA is TGTGCCTGGAGCGGAGGGTGGTTAGACAGCCTTACCTCCAAAAACATTCAGTACTTC.

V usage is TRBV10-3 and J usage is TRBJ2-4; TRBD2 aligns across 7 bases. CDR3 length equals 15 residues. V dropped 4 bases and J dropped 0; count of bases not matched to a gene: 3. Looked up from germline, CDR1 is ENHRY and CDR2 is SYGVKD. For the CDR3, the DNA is TGTGCCATCAGTGGGGGAGGGCTAGCCAAAAACATTCAGTACTTC. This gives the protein CAISGGGLAKNIQYF.

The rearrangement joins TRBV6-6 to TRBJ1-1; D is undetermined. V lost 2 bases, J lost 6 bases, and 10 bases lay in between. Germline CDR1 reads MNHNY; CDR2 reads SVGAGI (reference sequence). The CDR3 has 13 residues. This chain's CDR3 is CASSYTAGAEAFF. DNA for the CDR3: TGTGCCAGCAGTTACACGGCAGGCGCTGAAGCTTTCTTT.

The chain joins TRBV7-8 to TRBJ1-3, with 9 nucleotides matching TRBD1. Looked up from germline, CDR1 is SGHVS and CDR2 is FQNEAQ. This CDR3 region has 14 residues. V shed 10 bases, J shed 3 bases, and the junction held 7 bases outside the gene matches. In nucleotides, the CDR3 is TGTGCCACGCAACAGGGGGCGAGTGGAAACACCATATATTTT. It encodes CATQQGASGNTIYF.